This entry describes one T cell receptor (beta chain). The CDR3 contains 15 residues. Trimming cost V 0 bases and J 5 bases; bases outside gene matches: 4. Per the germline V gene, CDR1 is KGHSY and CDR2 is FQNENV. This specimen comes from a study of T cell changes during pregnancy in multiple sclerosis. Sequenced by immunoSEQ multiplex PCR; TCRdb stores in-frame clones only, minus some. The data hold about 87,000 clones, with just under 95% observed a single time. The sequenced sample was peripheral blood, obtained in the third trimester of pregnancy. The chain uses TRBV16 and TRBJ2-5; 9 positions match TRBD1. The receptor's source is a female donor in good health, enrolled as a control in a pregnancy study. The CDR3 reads CASSQSATGGETQYF. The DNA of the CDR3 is TGTGCCAGCAGCCAATCTGCGACAGGGGGGGAGACCCAGTACTTC. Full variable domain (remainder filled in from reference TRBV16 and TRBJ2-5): GEEVAQTPKHLVRGEGQKAKLYCAPIKGHSYVFWYQQVLKNEFKFLISFQNENVFDETGMPKERFSAKCLPNSPCSLEIQATKLEDSAVYFCASSQSATGGETQYFGPGTRLLVL.